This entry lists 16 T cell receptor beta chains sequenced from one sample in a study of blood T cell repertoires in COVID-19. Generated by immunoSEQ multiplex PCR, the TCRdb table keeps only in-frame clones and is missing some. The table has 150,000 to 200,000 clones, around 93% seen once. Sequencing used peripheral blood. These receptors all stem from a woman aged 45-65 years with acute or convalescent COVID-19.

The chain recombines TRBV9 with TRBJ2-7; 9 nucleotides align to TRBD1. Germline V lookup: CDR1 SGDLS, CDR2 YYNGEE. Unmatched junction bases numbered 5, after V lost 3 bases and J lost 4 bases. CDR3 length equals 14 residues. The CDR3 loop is CASSATGGRYEQYF. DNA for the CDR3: TGTGCCAGCAGCGCTACAGGGGGCCGGTACGAGCAGTACTTC.

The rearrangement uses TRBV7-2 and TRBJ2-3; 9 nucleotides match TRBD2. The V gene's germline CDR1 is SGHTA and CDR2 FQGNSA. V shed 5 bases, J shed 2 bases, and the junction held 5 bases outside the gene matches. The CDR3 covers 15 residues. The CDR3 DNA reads TGTGCCAGCAGCATTGGACTAGCGTTCACAGATACGCAGTATTTT. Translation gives CASSIGLAFTDTQYF.

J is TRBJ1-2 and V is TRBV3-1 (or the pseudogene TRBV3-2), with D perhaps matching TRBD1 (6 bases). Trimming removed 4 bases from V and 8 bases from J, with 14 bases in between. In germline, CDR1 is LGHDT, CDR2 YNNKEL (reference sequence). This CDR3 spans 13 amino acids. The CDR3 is CASSLLGGGGYTF. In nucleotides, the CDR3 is TGTGCCAGCAGCCTCCTGGGGGGGGGCGGCTACACCTTC.

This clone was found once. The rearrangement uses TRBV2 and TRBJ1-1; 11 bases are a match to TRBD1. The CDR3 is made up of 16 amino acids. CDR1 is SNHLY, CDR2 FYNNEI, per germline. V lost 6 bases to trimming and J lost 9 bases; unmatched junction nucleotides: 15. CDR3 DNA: TGTGCCAGCAGCAGATTCGGACAGGGGGCATTTGGGAAAGCTTTCTTT. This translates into CASSRFGQGAFGKAFF.

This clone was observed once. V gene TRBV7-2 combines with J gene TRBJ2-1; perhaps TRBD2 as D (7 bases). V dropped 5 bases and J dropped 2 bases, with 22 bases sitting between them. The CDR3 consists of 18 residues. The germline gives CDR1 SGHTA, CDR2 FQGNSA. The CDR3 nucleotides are TGTGCCAGCAGCCTACGCTGGGGGGGAAAGGGGGCCTACAATGAGCAGTTCTTC. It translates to CASSLRWGGKGAYNEQFF.

The CDR3 here is CATSRDGQGFTDTQYF. As DNA, the CDR3 is TGTGCCACCAGCAGAGATGGGCAGGGCTTCACAGATACGCAGTATTTT. V gene TRBV15 combines with J gene TRBJ2-3; D perhaps matches TRBD1 (5 bases). The CDR3 sequence is 16 residues long. Germline assignment: CDR1 LNHNV and CDR2 YYDKDF (reference sequence). Trimming shortened V by 0 bases and J by 2 bases, and 12 bases separated the two germline ends.

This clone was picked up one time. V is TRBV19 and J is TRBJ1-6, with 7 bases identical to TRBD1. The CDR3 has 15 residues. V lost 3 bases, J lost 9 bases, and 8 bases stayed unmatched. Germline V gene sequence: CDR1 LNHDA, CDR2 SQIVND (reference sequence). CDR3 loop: CASSIEIYRGSPLHF. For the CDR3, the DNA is TGTGCCAGTAGTATCGAAATTTACAGGGGTTCACCCCTCCACTTT.

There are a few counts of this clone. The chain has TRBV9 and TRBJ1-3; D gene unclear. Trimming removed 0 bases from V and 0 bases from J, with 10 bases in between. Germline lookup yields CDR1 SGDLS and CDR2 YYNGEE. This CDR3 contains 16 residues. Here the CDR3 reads CASSVVEALSGNTIYF. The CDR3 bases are TGTGCCAGCAGCGTAGTCGAGGCCCTCTCTGGAAACACCATATATTTT.

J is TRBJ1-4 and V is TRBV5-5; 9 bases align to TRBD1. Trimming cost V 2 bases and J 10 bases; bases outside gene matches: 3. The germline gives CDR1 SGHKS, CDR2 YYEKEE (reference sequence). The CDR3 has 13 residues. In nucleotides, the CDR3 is TGTGCCAGCAGCTTCGAGACAGGGGGAAAACTGTTTTTT. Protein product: CASSFETGGKLFF.

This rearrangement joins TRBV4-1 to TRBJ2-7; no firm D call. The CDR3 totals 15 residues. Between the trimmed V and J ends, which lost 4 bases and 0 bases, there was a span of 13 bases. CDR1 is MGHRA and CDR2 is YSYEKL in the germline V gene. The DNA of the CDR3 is TGCGCCAGCAGCCCCCGTGACTTCAACTCCTACGAGCAGTACTTC. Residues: CASSPRDFNSYEQYF.

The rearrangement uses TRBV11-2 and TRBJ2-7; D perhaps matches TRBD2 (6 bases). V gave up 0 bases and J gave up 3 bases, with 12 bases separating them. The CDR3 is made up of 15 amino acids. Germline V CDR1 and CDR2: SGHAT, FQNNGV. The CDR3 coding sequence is TGTGCCAGCAGCTTAGAGACGGGAGAGCTCTACGAGCAGTACTTC. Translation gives CASSLETGELYEQYF.

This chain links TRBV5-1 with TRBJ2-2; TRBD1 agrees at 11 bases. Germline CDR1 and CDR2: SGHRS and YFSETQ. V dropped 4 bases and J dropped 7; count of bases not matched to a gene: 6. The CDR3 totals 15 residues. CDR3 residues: CASSLGQGAFGELFF. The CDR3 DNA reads TGCGCCAGCAGCCTCGGACAGGGGGCATTCGGGGAGCTGTTTTTT.

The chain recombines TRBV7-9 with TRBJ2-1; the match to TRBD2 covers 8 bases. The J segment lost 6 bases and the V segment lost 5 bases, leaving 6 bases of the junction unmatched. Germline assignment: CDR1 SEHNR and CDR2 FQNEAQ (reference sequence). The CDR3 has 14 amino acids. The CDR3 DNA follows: TGTGCCAGCAGCCAAGCGGGAGTGGGCAATGAGCAGTTCTTC. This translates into CASSQAGVGNEQFF.

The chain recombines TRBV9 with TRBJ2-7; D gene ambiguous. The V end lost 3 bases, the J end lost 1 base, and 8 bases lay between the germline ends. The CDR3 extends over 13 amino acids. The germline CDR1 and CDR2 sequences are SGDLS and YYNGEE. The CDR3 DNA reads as TGTGCCAGCAGCGCCCCTCAGTCCTACGAGCAGTACTTC. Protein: CASSAPQSYEQYF. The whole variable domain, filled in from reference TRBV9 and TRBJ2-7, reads DSGVTQTPKHLITATGQRVTLRCSPRSGDLSVYWYQQSLDQGLQFLIQYYNGEERAKGNILERFSAQQFPDLHSELNLSSLELGDSALYFCASSAPQSYEQYFGPGTRLTVT.

This CDR3 reads CASNYLGVTSTDTQYF. The CDR3 DNA follows: TGTGCCAGCAATTACCTCGGGGTTACTAGCACAGATACGCAGTATTTT. The chain links TRBV2 to TRBJ2-3, with a weak D call TRBD2 (5 bases). The V gene's germline CDR1 is SNHLY and CDR2 FYNNEI. There are 16 residues in the CDR3. Trimming stripped 7 bases from V and 0 bases from J, with 17 bases between.

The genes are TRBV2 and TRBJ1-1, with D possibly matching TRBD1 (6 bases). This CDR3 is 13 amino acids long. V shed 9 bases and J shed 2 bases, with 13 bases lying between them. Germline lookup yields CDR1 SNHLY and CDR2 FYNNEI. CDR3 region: CARRQDFNTEAFF. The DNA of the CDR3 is TGTGCCAGACGACAGGATTTCAACACTGAAGCTTTCTTT.